This record covers a single TCR beta chain. This sample is drawn from a study of blood T cell repertoires in COVID-19. Study-wide context: COVID-19 samples, acute and convalescent, were from the United States, Italy and Spain. T cells, B-cell-depleted T cells, or PBMCs supplied cDNA or gDNA.

As handled by the study authors: It was from reference gene primer amplification that nucleated cell counts were estimated. Libraries were prepared by immunoSEQ multiplex PCR; TCRdb keeps only in-frame clonotypes and omits some of them. V and J calls plus clone size are reproduced from that table; the DNA served to infer D and trimming. The sample records about 73,000 clones, 80% to 90% being singletons. Germline lookup yields CDR1 ENHRY and CDR2 SYGVKD. With V trimmed by 3 bases and J by 3 bases, 3 bases remained unmatched. The CDR3 sequence is 16 residues long. The origin of this receptor is a woman in her 70s with acute or convalescent COVID-19. The genes are TRBV10-3 and TRBJ2-7, with 15 bases lining up with TRBD2. The sequenced material came from peripheral blood. In nucleotides, the CDR3 is TGTGCCATCAGTGACCCGGGACTAGCGGGAGGCTACGAGCAGTACTTC. Its translation: CAISDPGLAGGYEQYF.